Presented here are 32 T cell receptor beta chains from one specimen sequenced in a study of T cells after posttransplantation cyclophosphamide. The protocol was immunoSEQ multiplex PCR, while the TCRdb copy is restricted to in-frame clones and leaves out a portion. The sample yields 35,000 to 55,000 clones, without any singletons. The sequencing sample was made of PBMCs. These receptors were taken from a man between 35 and 55 years old in good health, CMV-negative, and a related stem cell transplant donor.

This clone has ten or more counts. The chain carries TRBV5-1 and TRBJ1-3; 12 nucleotides match TRBD1. This CDR3 has 19 amino acids. The germline V gene has CDR1 SGHRS and CDR2 YFSETQ. The J segment lost 4 bases and the V segment lost 0 bases, leaving 11 bases of the junction unmatched. The CDR3 region has the DNA TGCGCCAGCAGCTTGGTTGTGCGGGGACAGGGGGCGCCCGGAAACACCATATATTTT. This translates into CASSLVVRGQGAPGNTIYF.

There are many counts of this clone. The chain is built from TRBV6-1 and TRBJ2-7, with a possible D match to TRBD2 (6 bases). The CDR3 length is 11 residues. V was cut by 6 bases and J by 6 bases, with 9 bases left in between. CDR1 and CDR2 (germline): MNHNS, SASEGT. The CDR3 loop reads CASREGGEQYF. The CDR3 region has the DNA TGTGCCAGCAGAGAGGGAGGCGAGCAGTACTTC.

This clone was seen ten or more times. The genes are TRBV4-3 and TRBJ2-1; 7 bases agree with TRBD2. Germline V CDR1 and CDR2: LGHNA, YSLEER. This CDR3 has 15 amino acids. V shed 2 bases, J shed 6 bases, and the junction held 7 bases outside the gene matches. CDR3 nucleotide sequence: TGCGCCAGCAGCCAAAAGGGCCTAGCGGTCAATGAGCAGTTCTTC. As protein: CASSQKGLAVNEQFF.

This clone was recorded many times. The chain uses TRBV7-2 and TRBJ1-6; tentatively, D is TRBD1 (6 bases). The CDR3 runs to 14 residues. Germline V lookup: CDR1 SGHTA, CDR2 FQGNSA. Trimming took off 5 bases at V and 6 bases at J, with 11 bases between the two ends. The DNA of the CDR3 is TGTGCCAGCAGCCCCGGACAGCGTAATTCACCCCTCCACTTT. This gives the protein CASSPGQRNSPLHF.

The chain is built from TRBV9 and TRBJ2-3, with TRBD2 matching 7 bases. From germline, CDR1 is SGDLS and CDR2 YYNGEE. After removal of 1 base from V and 4 bases from J, the junction contained 9 bases not matched to a gene. The CDR3 is 16 amino acids. CDR3 DNA: TGTGCCAGCAGCGTACAAACTAGCGCACTTCCAGATACGCAGTATTTT. It encodes CASSVQTSALPDTQYF.

This clone was seen many times. The V and J genes are TRBV6-5 and TRBJ1-5; the match to TRBD1 covers 8 bases. CDR3 length: 14 residues. Per germline, CDR1 MNHEY and CDR2 SVGAGI. With 6 bases clipped from V and 11 bases from J, the junction kept 12 bases outside the gene matches. CDR3 in amino acids: CASRSGQGGAAQHF. As DNA, the CDR3 is TGTGCCAGCAGGTCTGGACAGGGTGGAGCAGCCCAGCATTTT.

This clone was observed at least ten times. This sequence joins TRBV6-4 and TRBJ2-3; a weak D match, TRBD1 (6 bases). Germline CDR1 MRHNA, CDR2 SNTAGT. Trimming cost V 8 bases and J 2 bases, with 11 bases left between them. The CDR3 runs to 13 residues. The CDR3 reads CASATGITDTQYF. DNA for the CDR3: TGTGCCAGCGCGACAGGAATCACAGATACGCAGTATTTT.

This chain links TRBV18 with TRBJ2-5, with 9 bases lining up with TRBD1. V shed 4 bases, J shed 5 bases, and the junction held 8 bases outside the gene matches. Germline-derived CDR1 and CDR2 are KGHSH and LQKENI. The CDR3 has 15 residues. The CDR3 bases are TGTGCCAGCTCACGGGGGACAGGGTCGATGGAGACCCAGTACTTC. It yields the protein CASSRGTGSMETQYF. Complete variable domain (other parts from reference TRBV18 and TRBJ2-5): NAGVMQNPRHLVRRRGQEARLRCSPMKGHSHVYWYRQLPEEGLKFMVYLQKENIIDESGMPKERFSAEFPKEGPSILRIQQVVRGDSAAYFCASSRGTGSMETQYFGPGTRLLVL.

This clone came up many times. This sequence joins TRBV5-6 and TRBJ2-7; TRBD1 is a possible D gene (6 bases). Deletions cut 5 bases from V and 3 bases from J, with 12 bases between. The CDR3 totals 13 residues. Germline V gene data show CDR1 as SGHDT and CDR2 as YYEEEE. CDR3 in DNA: TGTGCCAGCAGGTCCGGGACAAACTACGAGCAGTACGTC. This gives the protein CASRSGTNYEQYV.

This clone was counted many times. The chain combines TRBV18 with TRBJ1-1; 7 nucleotides line up with TRBD1. The ends lost 3 bases at V and 5 bases at J; junction bases unmatched: 6. The CDR3 length is 14 residues. CDR1 is KGHSH and CDR2 is LQKENI in the germline V gene. The CDR3: CASSPSQGLTEAFF. The CDR3 region has the DNA TGTGCCAGCTCACCGTCACAGGGGTTGACTGAAGCTTTCTTT.

This clone was observed many times. V is TRBV11-3 and J is TRBJ1-1, with D possibly TRBD1 on 6 matching bases. With 5 bases removed from V and 5 bases from J, the gap between germline ends came to 9 bases. Germline V CDR1 and CDR2: SGHNT, YENEEA. CDR3 length: 12 amino acids. This CDR3 is CASSTRGTEAFF. CDR3 in DNA: TGTGCCAGCAGCACCAGGGGTACTGAAGCTTTCTTT.

This clone occurred many times. The rearrangement links TRBV19 to TRBJ2-3; possibly TRBD2 for D (6 bases). The CDR3 is made up of 15 amino acids. Between the trimmed V and J ends, which lost 1 base and 6 bases, there was a span of 14 bases. Germline values: CDR1 LNHDA, CDR2 SQIVND (reference sequence). The CDR3 sequence: CASSIGGRLADTQYF. In DNA, the CDR3 is TGTGCCAGTAGTATAGGGGGACGGCTAGCGGATACGCAGTATTTT.

This chain uses TRBV18 with TRBJ2-5, with TRBD1 matching 7 bases. V shed 6 bases, J shed 2 bases, and the junction held 9 bases outside the gene matches. The CDR3 contains 15 residues. Germline CDR1 is KGHSH and CDR2 is LQKENI. This chain's CDR3 is CASSLDRVEQETQYF. In DNA, the CDR3 is TGTGCCAGCTCGCTTGACAGGGTGGAACAAGAGACCCAGTACTTC.

This clone has just a few counts. V is TRBV21-1 and J is TRBJ1-2. TRBV21-1 corresponds to a pseudogene. There are 12 residues in the CDR3. As DNA, the CDR3 is TGTGCCAGCAGCACGCGCACCTATGGCTACACCTTC. Its translation: CASSTRTYGYTF.

This clone occurred many times. The J gene is TRBJ2-1, the V gene TRBV5-1; 10 bases are a match to TRBD1. CDR3 length: 16 amino acids. Trimming took 0 bases from V and 2 from J; bases not matched to a gene: 2. The germline V gene encodes CDR1 SGHRS and CDR2 YFSETQ. The CDR3 loop is CASSLGDRGPYNEQFF. Written as DNA, the CDR3 is TGCGCCAGCAGCTTGGGGGACAGGGGACCCTACAATGAGCAGTTCTTC.

The chain combines TRBV6-5 with TRBJ2-1; D may be TRBD2 (6 bases). Trimming left V 2 bases short and J 5 bases short, with 13 bases between. Germline-derived CDR1 and CDR2 are MNHEY and SVGAGI. The CDR3 covers 15 residues. DNA of the CDR3: TGTGCCAGCAGTTACCTAGGCGGCGGGGACAATGAGCAGTTCTTC. Its translation is CASSYLGGGDNEQFF.

This clone was picked up many times. The chain links TRBV28 to TRBJ1-5, with 9 bases matching TRBD1. Trimming took 3 bases from V and 4 from J; bases not matched to a gene: 13. The CDR3 sequence is 18 residues long. The germline V gene encodes CDR1 MDHEN and CDR2 SYDVKM. This CDR3 is CASSFLPVVGTGNQPQHF. In nucleotides, the CDR3 is TGTGCCAGCAGTTTCTTACCCGTGGTCGGGACAGGGAATCAGCCCCAGCATTTT.

At least ten counts were recorded for this clone. This chain links TRBV19 with TRBJ2-5; maybe TRBD2 (5 bases). Germline V gene sequence: CDR1 LNHDA, CDR2 SQIVND (reference sequence). V dropped 2 bases and J dropped 6 bases, with 13 bases sitting between them. CDR3 size: 14 residues. CDR3 DNA sequence: TGTGCCAGTAGTATACCCAGCTCCGGGAAGACCCAGTACTTC. It specifies CASSIPSSGKTQYF.

In this sample, this clone turned up many times. The CDR3 DNA follows: TGTGCCAGCAGCTTGGCGGACAGGGATTCACCCCTCCACTTT. Encoded protein: CASSLADRDSPLHF. This chain connects TRBV5-6 to TRBJ1-6; 8 positions agree with TRBD1. Germline V gene data show CDR1 as SGHDT and CDR2 as YYEEEE. V was pared by 0 bases and J by 8 bases, with 1 base of the junction left unmatched. This CDR3 contains 14 residues.

In this sample, this clone turned up many times. The chain employs TRBV10-2 and TRBJ1-4; D gene uncertain. The germline CDR1 and CDR2 sequences are WSHSY and SAAADI. Trimming stripped 3 bases from V and 14 bases from J, with 10 bases between. There are 11 residues in the CDR3. The CDR3 region is CASSDLVELFF. In DNA form, the CDR3 reads TGCGCCAGCAGTGACTTGGTCGAGCTGTTTTTT.

There are a few counts of this clone. CDR3 in amino acids: CSVVLPQTNTGELFF. In DNA form, the CDR3 reads TGCAGCGTTGTACTCCCCCAAACGAACACCGGGGAGCTGTTTTTT. The chain uses TRBV29-1 and TRBJ2-2; no clear D gene. Trimming left V 4 bases short and J 0 bases short, with 12 bases between. CDR1 SQVTM and CDR2 ANQGSEA come from the germline V gene. This CDR3 region has 15 residues.

This clone was recorded many times. The rearrangement links TRBV10-3 to TRBJ2-3, with TRBD1 identical over 8 bases. Germline CDR1 and CDR2: ENHRY and SYGVKD. The trim removed 0 bases at V and 3 bases at J, leaving 8 bases unmatched. The CDR3 is 17 amino acids. The CDR3 DNA is TGTGCCATCAGTGAGTCATTTAGACAGGGGAGGACAGATACGCAGTATTTT. This gives the protein CAISESFRQGRTDTQYF.

This clone occurred many times. V is TRBV25-1 and J is TRBJ1-6; the match to TRBD1 covers 7 bases. The junction had 5 bases not matched to a gene; V was cut back by 2 bases and J by 4 bases. Germline V gene sequence: CDR1 MGHDK, CDR2 SYGVNS. The CDR3 covers 16 residues. Written as DNA, the CDR3 is TGTGCCAGCAGTGAAAGAGGGACAGTTTATAATTCACCCCTCCACTTT. It encodes CASSERGTVYNSPLHF.

This clone was picked up a small number of times. The chain employs TRBV29-1 and TRBJ2-5, with D possibly being TRBD1 (6 bases). The CDR3 has 14 residues. Germline loops: CDR1 SQVTM, CDR2 ANQGSEA. Deletions cut 1 base from V and 2 bases from J, with 11 bases between. In DNA form, the CDR3 reads TGCAGCGTTGAAGGACAGGTGTTTCAAGAGACCCAGTACTTC. Its translation: CSVEGQVFQETQYF.

This clone was found many times. This chain connects TRBV2 to TRBJ1-4, with a possible D match to TRBD1 (5 bases). The CDR3 covers 12 residues. Trimming pared 10 bases from V and 6 bases from J, leaving 12 bases between. Germline CDR1 is SNHLY and CDR2 is FYNNEI. CDR3 nucleotides: TGTGCCACAGGGCGCCCGGATGAAAAACTGTTTTTT. The encoded protein is CATGRPDEKLFF.

In its sample, this clone was seen many times. The V gene is TRBV7-3, the J gene TRBJ2-7, with D perhaps matching TRBD2 (6 bases). V was clipped by 1 base and J by 3 bases, with 16 bases between them. The CDR3 has 16 amino acids. In germline, CDR1 is SGHTA, CDR2 FQGTGA. This CDR3 is CASSLMGWGDGYEQYF. In DNA, the CDR3 is TGTGCCAGCAGCTTAATGGGATGGGGGGACGGCTACGAGCAGTACTTC. Drawing the rest from reference TRBV7-3 and TRBJ2-7, the complete variable domain is GAGVSQTPSNKVTEKGKYVELRCDPISGHTALYWYRQSLGQGPEFLIYFQGTGAADDSGLPNDRFFAVRPEGSVSTLKIQRTERGDSAVYLCASSLMGWGDGYEQYFGPGTRLTVT.

There are many counts of this clone. The chain is built from TRBV19 and TRBJ1-2, with TRBD1 identical over 9 bases. This CDR3 is built from 14 residues. CDR1 and CDR2 from the germline V gene are LNHDA and SQIVND (reference sequence). With 8 bases clipped from V and 2 bases from J, the junction kept 6 bases outside the gene matches. The CDR3 region has the DNA TGTGCCAGTGGGGACAGGGAAAAGAACTATGGCTACACCTTC. The encoded protein is CASGDREKNYGYTF. Based on the CDR3 plus reference TRBV19 and TRBJ1-2, the full variable domain is DGGITQSPKYLFRKEGQNVTLSCEQNLNHDAMYWYRQDPGQGLRLIYYSQIVNDFQKGDIAEGYSVSREKKESFPLTVTSAQKNPTAFYLCASGDREKNYGYTFGSGTRLTVV.

The table lists this clone with many counts. The chain is built from TRBV1 and TRBJ2-3; the D call in the table, TRBD1, was not verified against the DNA. TRBV1 is marked as a pseudogene. This CDR3 comprises 20 residues. The CDR3 loop reads CTSSQIPLLLGQGLTDTQYF. DNA for the CDR3: TGCACCAGCAGTCAAATTCCCCTGTTGCTAGGACAGGGGCTCACAGATACGCAGTATTTT.

This clone was detected many times. The gene calls are TRBV7-9 and TRBJ2-1; D perhaps matches TRBD2 (5 bases). Germline V gene sequence: CDR1 SEHNR, CDR2 FQNEAQ (reference sequence). V was clipped by 0 bases and J by 4 bases, with 7 bases between them. The CDR3 totals 14 residues. CDR3 residues: CASSLAGAYNEQFF. DNA for the CDR3: TGTGCCAGCAGCTTAGCGGGAGCTTACAATGAGCAGTTCTTC.

This clone was counted at least ten times. The rearrangement uses TRBV29-1 and TRBJ2-3; D is unclear. Trimming removed 4 bases at V and 2 bases at J, with 13 bases between. The CDR3 extends over 14 amino acids. CDR1 is SQVTM and CDR2 is ANQGSEA in the germline V gene. CDR3 region: CSVASSRNTDTQYF. The CDR3 DNA follows: TGCAGCGTTGCCTCTTCTAGAAACACAGATACGCAGTATTTT.

This clone was counted a few times. The chain links TRBV28 to TRBJ2-5, with 8 bases aligning to TRBD2. CDR3 length: 15 amino acids. Germline CDR1 is MDHEN and CDR2 is SYDVKM. The V gene end was trimmed by 7 bases and the J gene end by 1 base; junction bases not matched to a gene: 8. CDR3 nucleotide sequence: TGTGCCAGCAACGGGGGGGGGCAGGCCCAAGAGACCCAGTACTTC. This gives the protein CASNGGGQAQETQYF.

This clone was recorded at least ten times. The chain employs TRBV7-9 and TRBJ2-3, with TRBD2 identical over 11 bases. From germline, CDR1 is SEHNR and CDR2 FQNEAQ (reference sequence). V lost 3 bases to trimming and J lost 0 bases; unmatched junction nucleotides: 11. The CDR3 spans 19 residues. The CDR3 DNA is TGTGCCAGCAGCTTCCCAGGGACTAGCGGATCGGCAAGCACAGATACGCAGTATTTT. Translation gives CASSFPGTSGSASTDTQYF.